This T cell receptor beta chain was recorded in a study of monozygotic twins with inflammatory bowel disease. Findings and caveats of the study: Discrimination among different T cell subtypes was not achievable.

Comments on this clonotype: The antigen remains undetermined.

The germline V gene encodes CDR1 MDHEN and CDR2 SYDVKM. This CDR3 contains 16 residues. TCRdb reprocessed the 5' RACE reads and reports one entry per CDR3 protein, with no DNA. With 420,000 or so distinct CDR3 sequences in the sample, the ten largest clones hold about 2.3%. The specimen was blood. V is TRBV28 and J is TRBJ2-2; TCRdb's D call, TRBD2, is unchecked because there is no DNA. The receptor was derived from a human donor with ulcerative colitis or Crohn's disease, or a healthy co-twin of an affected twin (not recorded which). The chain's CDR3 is CASRGGLAGITGELFF.